This TCR beta chain was captured by sequencing in a study of cytomegalovirus exposure and HLA in healthy donors. Study at large: Early release data held around 80 million unique TCRs from HLA-typed donors.

The germline V gene encodes CDR1 MNHEY and CDR2 SMNVEV (reference sequence). The germline V and J ends were trimmed by 5 bases and 2 bases, with 28 bases remaining between them. The CDR3 is made up of 19 amino acids. PCR amplification relied on 60 Vbeta primers (plus 13 Jbeta primers). Using immunoSEQ multiplex PCR, the repertoire was profiled, and TCRdb retains in-frame clones only, with some absent. Of 140,000 to 150,000 clones in the sample, 60% to 75% were seen once. Comment on this clone: Its target is not known.

Regarding the study as a whole: Excluded were some V segments that proved indistinguishable, including TRBV6-2 and TRBV6-3. Most CMV-associated TCR beta chains appeared HLA-restricted in a later analysis.

The rearrangement links TRBV27 to TRBJ2-7, with TRBD2 as a possible D gene (7 bases). The sequencing input was PBMCs. The receptor was derived from a young man in good health and CMV-seronegative. CDR3 amino acids: CASSNPGGGGGYPPYEQYF. The CDR3 nucleotides are TGTGCCAGCAGTAACCCCGGGGGCGGGGGTGGTTATCCACCCTACGAGCAGTACTTC.